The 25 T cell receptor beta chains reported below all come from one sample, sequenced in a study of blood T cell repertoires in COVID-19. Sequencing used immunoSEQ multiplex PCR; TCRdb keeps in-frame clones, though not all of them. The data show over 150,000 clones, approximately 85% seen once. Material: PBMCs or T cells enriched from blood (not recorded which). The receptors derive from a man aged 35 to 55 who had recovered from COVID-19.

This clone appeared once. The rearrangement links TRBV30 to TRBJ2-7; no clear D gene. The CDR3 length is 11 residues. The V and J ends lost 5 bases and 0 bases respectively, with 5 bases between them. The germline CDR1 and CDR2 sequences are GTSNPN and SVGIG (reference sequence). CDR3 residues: CAWVSSYEQYF. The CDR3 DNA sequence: TGTGCCTGGGTGAGCTCCTACGAGCAGTACTTC.

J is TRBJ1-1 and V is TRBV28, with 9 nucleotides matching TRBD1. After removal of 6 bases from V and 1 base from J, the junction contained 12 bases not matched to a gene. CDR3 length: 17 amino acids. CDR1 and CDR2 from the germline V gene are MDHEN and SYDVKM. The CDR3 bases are TGTGCCAGCAGCTATACAGGGGGCTCGGTTAGGAACACTGAAGCTTTCTTT. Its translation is CASSYTGGSVRNTEAFF.

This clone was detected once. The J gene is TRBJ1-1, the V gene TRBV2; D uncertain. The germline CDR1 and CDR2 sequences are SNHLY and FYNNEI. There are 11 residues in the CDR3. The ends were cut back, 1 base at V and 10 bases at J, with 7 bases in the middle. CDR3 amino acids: CASSEEIGAFF. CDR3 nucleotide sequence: TGTGCCAGCAGTGAAGAGATCGGAGCTTTCTTT.

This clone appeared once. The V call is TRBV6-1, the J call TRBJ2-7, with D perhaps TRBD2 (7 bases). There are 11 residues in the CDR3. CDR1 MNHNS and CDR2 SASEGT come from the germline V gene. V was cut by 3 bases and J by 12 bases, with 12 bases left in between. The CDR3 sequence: CASSERGLGYF. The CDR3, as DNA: TGTGCCAGCAGTGAGCGGGGGCTAGGGTACTTC.

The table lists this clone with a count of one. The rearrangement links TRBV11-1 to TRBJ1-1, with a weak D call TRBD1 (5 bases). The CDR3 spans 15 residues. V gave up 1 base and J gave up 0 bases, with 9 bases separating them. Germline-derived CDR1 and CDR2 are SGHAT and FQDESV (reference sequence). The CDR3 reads CASSLGGGLNTEAFF. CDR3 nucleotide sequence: TGTGCCAGCAGCTTAGGGGGCGGCCTGAACACTGAAGCTTTCTTT. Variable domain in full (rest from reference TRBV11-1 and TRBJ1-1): EAEVAQSPRYKITEKSQAVAFWCDPISGHATLYWYRQILGQGPELLVQFQDESVVDDSQLPKDRFSAERLKGVDSTLKIQPAELGDSAMYLCASSLGGGLNTEAFFGQGTRLTVV.

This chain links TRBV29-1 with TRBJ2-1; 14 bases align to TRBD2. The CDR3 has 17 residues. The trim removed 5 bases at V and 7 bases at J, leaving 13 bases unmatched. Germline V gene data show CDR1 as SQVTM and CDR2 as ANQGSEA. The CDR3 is CSVQVFGTSGRGNEQFF. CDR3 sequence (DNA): TGCAGCGTTCAAGTCTTCGGGACTAGCGGGAGAGGTAATGAGCAGTTCTTC.

CDR3 sequence: CASGETGLRAEAFF. The CDR3 DNA reads as TGTGCCAGCGGAGAGACGGGACTTCGGGCTGAAGCTTTCTTT. The rearrangement uses TRBV27 and TRBJ1-1; maybe TRBD1 (5 bases). Germline loops: CDR1 MNHEY, CDR2 SMNVEV (reference sequence). V was trimmed by 8 bases and J by 6 bases, leaving 19 bases between them. The CDR3 runs to 14 residues.

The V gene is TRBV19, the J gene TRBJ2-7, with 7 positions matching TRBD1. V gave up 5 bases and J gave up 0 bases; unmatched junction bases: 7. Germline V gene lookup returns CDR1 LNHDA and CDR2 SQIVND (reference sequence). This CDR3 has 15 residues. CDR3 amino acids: CASSPGTASSYEQYF. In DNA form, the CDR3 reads TGTGCCAGTAGTCCCGGGACAGCCAGCTCCTACGAGCAGTACTTC.

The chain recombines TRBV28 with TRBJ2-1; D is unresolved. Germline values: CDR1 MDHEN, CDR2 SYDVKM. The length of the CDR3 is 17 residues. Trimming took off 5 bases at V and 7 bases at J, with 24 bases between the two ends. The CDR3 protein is CASSPQRPELVWNEQFF. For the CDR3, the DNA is TGTGCCAGCAGTCCCCAACGCCCGGAGTTGGTGTGGAATGAGCAGTTCTTC.

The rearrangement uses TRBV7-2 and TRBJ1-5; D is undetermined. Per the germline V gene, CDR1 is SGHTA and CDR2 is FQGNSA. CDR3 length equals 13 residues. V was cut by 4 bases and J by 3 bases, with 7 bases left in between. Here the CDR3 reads CASSSADNQPQHF. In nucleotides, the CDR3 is TGTGCCAGCAGCTCTGCAGACAATCAGCCCCAGCATTTT.

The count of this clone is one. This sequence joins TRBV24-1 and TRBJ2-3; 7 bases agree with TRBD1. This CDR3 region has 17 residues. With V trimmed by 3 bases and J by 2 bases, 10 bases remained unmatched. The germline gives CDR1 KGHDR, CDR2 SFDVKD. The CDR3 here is CATSDPQQGVSTDTQYF. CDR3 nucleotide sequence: TGTGCCACCAGTGATCCGCAGCAGGGGGTCTCCACAGATACGCAGTATTTT.

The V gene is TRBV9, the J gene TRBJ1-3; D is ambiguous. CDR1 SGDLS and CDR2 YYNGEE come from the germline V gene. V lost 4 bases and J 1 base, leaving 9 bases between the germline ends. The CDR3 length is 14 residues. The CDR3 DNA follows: TGTGCCAGCAGCATAGGGAGGTCTGGAAACACCATATATTTT. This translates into CASSIGRSGNTIYF.

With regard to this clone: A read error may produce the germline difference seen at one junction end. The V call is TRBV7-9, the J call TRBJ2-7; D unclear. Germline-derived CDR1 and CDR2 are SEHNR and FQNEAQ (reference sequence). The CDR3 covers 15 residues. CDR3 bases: TGTGCCAGCACCTTAATTATGGGCTCCTCTAACGAGCAGTACTTC. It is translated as CASTLIMGSSNEQYF. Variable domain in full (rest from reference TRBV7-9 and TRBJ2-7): DTGVSQNPRHKITKRGQNVTFRCDPISEHNRLYWYRQTLGQGPEFLTYFQNEAQLEKSRLLSDRFSAERPKGSFSTLEIQRTEQGDSAMYLCASTLIMGSSNEQYFGPGTRLTVT.

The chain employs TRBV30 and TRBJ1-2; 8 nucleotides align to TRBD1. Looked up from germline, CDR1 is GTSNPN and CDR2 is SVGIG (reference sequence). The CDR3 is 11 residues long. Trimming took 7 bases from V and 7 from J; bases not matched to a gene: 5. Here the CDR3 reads CALPDRGGYTF. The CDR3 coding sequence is TGTGCCTTACCTGACAGGGGTGGCTACACCTTC.

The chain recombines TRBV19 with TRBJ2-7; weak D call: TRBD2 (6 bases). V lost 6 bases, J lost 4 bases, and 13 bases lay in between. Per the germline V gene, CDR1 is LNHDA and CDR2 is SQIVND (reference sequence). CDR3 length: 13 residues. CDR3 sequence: CASSTGEEYEQYF. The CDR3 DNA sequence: TGTGCCAGTAGCACGGGGGAGGAATACGAGCAGTACTTC.

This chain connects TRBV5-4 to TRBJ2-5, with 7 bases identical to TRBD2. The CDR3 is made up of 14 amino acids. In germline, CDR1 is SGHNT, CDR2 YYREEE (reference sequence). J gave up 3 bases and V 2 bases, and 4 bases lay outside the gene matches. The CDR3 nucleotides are TGTGCCAGCAGCTTATCTAGCGGCGAAGAGACCCAGTACTTC. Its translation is CASSLSSGEETQYF. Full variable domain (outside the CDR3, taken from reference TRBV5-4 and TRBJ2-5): ETGVTQSPTHLIKTRGQQVTLRCSSQSGHNTVSWYQQALGQGPQFIFQYYREEENGRGNFPPRFSGLQFPNYSSELNVNALELDDSALYLCASSLSSGEETQYFGPGTRLLVL.

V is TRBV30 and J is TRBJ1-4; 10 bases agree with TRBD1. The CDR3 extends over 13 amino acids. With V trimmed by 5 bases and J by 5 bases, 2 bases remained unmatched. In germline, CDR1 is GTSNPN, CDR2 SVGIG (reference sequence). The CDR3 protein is CAWDRGQNEKLFF. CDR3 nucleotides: TGTGCCTGGGACAGGGGGCAAAATGAAAAACTGTTTTTT.

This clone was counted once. DNA of the CDR3: TGTGCCAGCAGCCCCAAGGGAACAGGGGCACAGGCGCAGTATTTT. Amino acids: CASSPKGTGAQAQYF. The chain has TRBV9 and TRBJ2-3; 7 bases line up with TRBD1. Germline CDR1 and CDR2: SGDLS and YYNGEE. The CDR3 runs 15 residues. The V and J ends lost 4 bases and 10 bases, in that order; junction bases with no gene match: 15.

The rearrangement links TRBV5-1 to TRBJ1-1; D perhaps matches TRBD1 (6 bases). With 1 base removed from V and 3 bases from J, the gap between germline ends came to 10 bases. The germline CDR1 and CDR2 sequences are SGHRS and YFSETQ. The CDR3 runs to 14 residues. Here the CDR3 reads CASSLYREDTEAFF. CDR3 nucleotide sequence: TGCGCCAGCAGCTTGTACAGGGAAGACACTGAAGCTTTCTTT. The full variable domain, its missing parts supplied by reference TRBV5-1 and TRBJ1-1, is KAGVTQTPRYLIKTRGQQVTLSCSPISGHRSVSWYQQTPGQGLQFLFEYFSETQRNKGNFPGRFSGRQFSNSRSEMNVSTLELGDSALYLCASSLYREDTEAFFGQGTRLTVV.

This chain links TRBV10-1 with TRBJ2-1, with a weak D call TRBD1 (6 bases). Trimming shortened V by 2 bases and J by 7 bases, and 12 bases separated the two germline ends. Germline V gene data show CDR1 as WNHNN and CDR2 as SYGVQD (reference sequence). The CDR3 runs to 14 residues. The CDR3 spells CASSEEAGDNEQFF. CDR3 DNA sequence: TGCGCCAGCAGTGAGGAGGCAGGGGATAATGAGCAGTTCTTC.

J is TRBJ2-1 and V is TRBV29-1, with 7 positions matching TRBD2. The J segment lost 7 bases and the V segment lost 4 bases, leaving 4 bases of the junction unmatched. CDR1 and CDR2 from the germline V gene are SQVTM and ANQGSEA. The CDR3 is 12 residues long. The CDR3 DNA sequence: TGCAGCGTTGGAATGGGGGGGAATGAGCAGTTCTTC. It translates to CSVGMGGNEQFF.

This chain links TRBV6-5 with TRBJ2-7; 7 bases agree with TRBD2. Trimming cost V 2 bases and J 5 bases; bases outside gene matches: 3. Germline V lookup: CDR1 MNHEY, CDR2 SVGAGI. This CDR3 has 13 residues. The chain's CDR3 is CASSYRGENEQYF. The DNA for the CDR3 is TGTGCCAGCAGTTACCGGGGGGAGAACGAGCAGTACTTC.

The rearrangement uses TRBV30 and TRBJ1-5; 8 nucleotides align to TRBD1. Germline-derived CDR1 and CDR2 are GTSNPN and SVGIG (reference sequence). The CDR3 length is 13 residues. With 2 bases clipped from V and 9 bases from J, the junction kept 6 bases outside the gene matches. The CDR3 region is CAWSRTGRVPQHF. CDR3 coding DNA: TGTGCCTGGAGTAGGACAGGGAGAGTGCCCCAGCATTTT.

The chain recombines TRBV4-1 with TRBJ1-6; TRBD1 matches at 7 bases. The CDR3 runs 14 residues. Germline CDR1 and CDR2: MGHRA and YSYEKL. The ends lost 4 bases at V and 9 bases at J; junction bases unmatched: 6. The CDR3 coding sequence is TGCGCCAGCAGCCCCGACAGGGTCAGTTCACCCCTCCACTTT. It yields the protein CASSPDRVSSPLHF.

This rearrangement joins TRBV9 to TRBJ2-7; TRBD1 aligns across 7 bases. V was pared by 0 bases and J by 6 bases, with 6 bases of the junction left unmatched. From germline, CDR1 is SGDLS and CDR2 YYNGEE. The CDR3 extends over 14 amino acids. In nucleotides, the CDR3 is TGTGCCAGCAGCGTAGGTGAGGGGGCTCCCGAGCAGTACTTC. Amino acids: CASSVGEGAPEQYF.